This T cell receptor (beta chain) was sequenced for a study of blood T cell repertoires in COVID-19. Study-wide context: The origin of the acute and convalescent COVID-19 samples was the United States, Italy and Spain. From T cells, B-cell-depleted T cells, or PBMCs came the material, which was cDNA or gDNA.

CDR1 and CDR2 (germline): MNHEY, SMNVEV (reference sequence). The CDR3 runs to 14 residues. V shed 8 bases and J 6 bases; nucleotides not matched to a gene: 8. As processed by the authors: Estimation of nucleated cell counts relied on the amplification of reference gene primers. The assay was immunoSEQ multiplex PCR, and TCRdb's table has in-frame clones only and misses some. The V and J calls and clone size were taken over from that table, and D and trimming were inferred from the DNA. The sample has 200,000 to 250,000 clones; 80% to 90% are singletons. V and J are TRBV27 and TRBJ1-5; 9 bases align to TRBD1. The clonotype was recovered from a man aged 55 to 70 with acute or convalescent COVID-19. Sequencing was performed on peripheral blood. CDR3 sequence: CASSGQGTGQPQHF. The CDR3 nucleotides are TGTGCCAGCTCGGGACAGGGTACGGGTCAGCCCCAGCATTTT.